A single sample is the source of the 4 T cell receptor beta chains below, sequenced in a study of cytomegalovirus exposure and HLA in healthy donors. Sequenced by immunoSEQ multiplex PCR; TCRdb stores in-frame clones only, minus some. This sample has roughly 170,000 clones, with about 80% found just once. Sequencing was done on a sample of PBMCs. The receptor set was obtained from a woman aged 18-30 years in good health and CMV-seropositive.

The V gene is TRBV19, the J gene TRBJ1-2; 7 bases line up with TRBD1. This CDR3 spans 14 amino acids. In germline, CDR1 is LNHDA, CDR2 SQIVND (reference sequence). Trimming cost V 5 bases and J 4 bases; bases outside gene matches: 7. In DNA form, the CDR3 reads TGTGCCAGTAGTCCTCCCGGGACAGCCTATGGCTACACCTTC. As protein: CASSPPGTAYGYTF.

This clone was observed once. This sequence joins TRBV6-5 and TRBJ1-3; D might be TRBD1 (5 bases). Trimming removed 7 bases at V and 7 bases at J, with 17 bases between. The CDR3 has 14 amino acids. The V gene's germline CDR1 is MNHEY and CDR2 SVGAGI. CDR3 coding DNA: TGTGCCAGCATCCCCTTGACAGCGATGAACACCATATATTTT. Protein product: CASIPLTAMNTIYF.

The chain carries TRBV15 and TRBJ1-4; possibly TRBD1 for D (6 bases). CDR3 length equals 15 residues. From germline, CDR1 is LNHNV and CDR2 YYDKDF (reference sequence). Trimming pared 1 base from V and 7 bases from J, leaving 13 bases between. The CDR3 spells CATSRAQGGGEKLFF. DNA of the CDR3: TGTGCCACCAGCAGAGCCCAAGGGGGGGGTGAAAAACTGTTTTTT.

The gene calls are TRBV9 and TRBJ1-6; no definite D call. The V and J ends lost 0 bases and 8 bases respectively, with 21 bases between them. Germline V gene lookup returns CDR1 SGDLS and CDR2 YYNGEE. This CDR3 is 18 amino acids long. This CDR3 reads CASSVGPARRLVDSPLHF. The CDR3 region has the DNA TGTGCCAGCAGCGTAGGACCGGCGCGGCGTTTGGTAGATTCACCCCTCCACTTT.